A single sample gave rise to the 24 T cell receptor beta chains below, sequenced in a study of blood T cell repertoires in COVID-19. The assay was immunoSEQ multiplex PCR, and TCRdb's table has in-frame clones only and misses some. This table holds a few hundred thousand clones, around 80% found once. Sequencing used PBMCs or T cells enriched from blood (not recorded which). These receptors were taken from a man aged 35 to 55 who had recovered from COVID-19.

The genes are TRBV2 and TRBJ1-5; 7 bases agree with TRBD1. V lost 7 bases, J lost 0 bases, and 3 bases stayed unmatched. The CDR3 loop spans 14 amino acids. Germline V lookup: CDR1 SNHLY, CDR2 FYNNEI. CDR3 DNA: TGTGCCAGCACCCAGGGGGTTAGCAATCAGCCCCAGCATTTT. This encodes CASTQGVSNQPQHF.

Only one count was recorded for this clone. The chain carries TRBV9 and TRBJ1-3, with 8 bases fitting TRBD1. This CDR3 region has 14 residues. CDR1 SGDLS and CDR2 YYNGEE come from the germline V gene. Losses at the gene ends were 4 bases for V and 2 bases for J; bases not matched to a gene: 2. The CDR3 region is CASSQQGAGNTIYF. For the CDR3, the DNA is TGTGCCAGCAGCCAACAGGGGGCTGGAAACACCATATATTTT.

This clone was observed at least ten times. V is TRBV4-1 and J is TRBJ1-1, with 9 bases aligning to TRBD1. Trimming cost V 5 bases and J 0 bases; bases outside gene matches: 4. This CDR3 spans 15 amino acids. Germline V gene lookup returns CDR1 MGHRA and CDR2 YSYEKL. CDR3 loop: CASSERDRVNTEAFF. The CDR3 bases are TGCGCCAGCAGCGAACGGGACAGGGTGAACACTGAAGCTTTCTTT.

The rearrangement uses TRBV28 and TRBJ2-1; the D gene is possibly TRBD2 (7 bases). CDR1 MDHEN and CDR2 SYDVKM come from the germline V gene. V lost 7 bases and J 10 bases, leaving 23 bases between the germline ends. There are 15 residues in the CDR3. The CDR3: CASTTQVGGAHEQFF. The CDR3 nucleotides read TGTGCCAGCACCACCCAAGTGGGGGGGGCTCACGAGCAGTTCTTC.

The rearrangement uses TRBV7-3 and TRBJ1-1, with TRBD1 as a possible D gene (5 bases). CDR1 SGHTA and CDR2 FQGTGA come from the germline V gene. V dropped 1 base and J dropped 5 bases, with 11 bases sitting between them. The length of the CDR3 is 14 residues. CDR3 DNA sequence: TGTGCCAGCAGCTTAAATGGCAGGGCTACTGAAGCTTTCTTT. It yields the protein CASSLNGRATEAFF.

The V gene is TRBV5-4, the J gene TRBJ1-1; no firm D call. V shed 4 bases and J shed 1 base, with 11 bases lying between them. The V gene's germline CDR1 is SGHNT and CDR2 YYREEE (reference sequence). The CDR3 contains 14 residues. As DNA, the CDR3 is TGTGCCAGCAGCCGACACCCGGCGAACACTGAAGCTTTCTTT. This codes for CASSRHPANTEAFF.

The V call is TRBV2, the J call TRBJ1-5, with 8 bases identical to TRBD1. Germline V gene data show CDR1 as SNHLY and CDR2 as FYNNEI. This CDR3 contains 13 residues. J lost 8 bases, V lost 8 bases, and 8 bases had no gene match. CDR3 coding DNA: TGTGCCAGCGTGCGACAGGGGTCGGAGCCCCAGCATTTT. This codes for CASVRQGSEPQHF.

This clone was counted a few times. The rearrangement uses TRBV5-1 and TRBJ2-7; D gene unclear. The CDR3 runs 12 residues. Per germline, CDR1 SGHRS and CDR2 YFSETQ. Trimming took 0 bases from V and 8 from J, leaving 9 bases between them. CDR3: CASSLVLRKQYF. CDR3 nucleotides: TGCGCCAGCAGCTTGGTCCTGAGGAAGCAGTACTTC.

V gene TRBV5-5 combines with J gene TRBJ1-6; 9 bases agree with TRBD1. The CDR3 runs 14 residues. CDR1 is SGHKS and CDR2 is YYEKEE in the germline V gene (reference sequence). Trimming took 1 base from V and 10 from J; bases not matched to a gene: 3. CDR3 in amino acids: CASSLKQGASPLHF. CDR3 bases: TGTGCCAGCAGCTTGAAACAGGGGGCCTCACCCCTCCACTTT.

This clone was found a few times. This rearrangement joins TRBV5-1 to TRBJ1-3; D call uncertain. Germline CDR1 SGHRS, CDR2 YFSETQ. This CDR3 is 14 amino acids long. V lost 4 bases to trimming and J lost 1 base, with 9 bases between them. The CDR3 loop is CASSRASSGNTIYF. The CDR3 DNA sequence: TGCGCCAGCAGCCGCGCTAGTTCTGGAAACACCATATATTTT.

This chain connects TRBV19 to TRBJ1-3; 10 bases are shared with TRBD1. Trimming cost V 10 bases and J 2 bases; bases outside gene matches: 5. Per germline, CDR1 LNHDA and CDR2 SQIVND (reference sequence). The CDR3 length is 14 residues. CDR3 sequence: CATRQGAAGNTIYF. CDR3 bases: TGTGCCACTCGACAGGGGGCGGCTGGAAACACCATATATTTT.

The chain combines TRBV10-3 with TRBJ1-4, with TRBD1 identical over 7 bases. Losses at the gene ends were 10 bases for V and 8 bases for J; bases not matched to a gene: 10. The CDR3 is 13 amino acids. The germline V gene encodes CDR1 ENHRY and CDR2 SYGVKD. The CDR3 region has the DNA TGTGCCACCCTAGGGACAGTCGGGGAAAAACTGTTTTTT. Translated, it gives CATLGTVGEKLFF.

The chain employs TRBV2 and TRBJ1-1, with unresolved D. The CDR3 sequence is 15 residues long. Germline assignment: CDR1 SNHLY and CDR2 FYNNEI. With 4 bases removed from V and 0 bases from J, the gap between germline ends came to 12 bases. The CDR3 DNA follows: TGTGCCAGCAGTGTAGAGTCACAGCTGAACACTGAAGCTTTCTTT. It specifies CASSVESQLNTEAFF.

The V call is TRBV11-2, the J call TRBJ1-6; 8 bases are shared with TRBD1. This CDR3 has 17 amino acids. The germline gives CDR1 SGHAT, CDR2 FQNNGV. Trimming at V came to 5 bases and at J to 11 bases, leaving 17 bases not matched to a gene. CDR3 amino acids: CASSPSRGQVVSTPLHF. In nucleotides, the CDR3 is TGTGCCAGCAGCCCCTCCCGGGGACAGGTAGTTTCGACACCCCTCCACTTT.

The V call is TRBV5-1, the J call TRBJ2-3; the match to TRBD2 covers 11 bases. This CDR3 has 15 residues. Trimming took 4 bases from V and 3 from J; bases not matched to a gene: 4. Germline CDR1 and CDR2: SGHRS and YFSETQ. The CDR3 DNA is TGCGCCAGCAGCAAGGGGACTAGCGGAACAGATACGCAGTATTTT. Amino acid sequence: CASSKGTSGTDTQYF.

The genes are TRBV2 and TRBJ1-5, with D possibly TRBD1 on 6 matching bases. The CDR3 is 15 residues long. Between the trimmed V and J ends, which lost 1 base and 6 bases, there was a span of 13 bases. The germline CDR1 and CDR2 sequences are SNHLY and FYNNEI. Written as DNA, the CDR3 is TGTGCCAGCAGTGAAGGTAGGGGGTCGGGTCAGCCCCAGCATTTT. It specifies CASSEGRGSGQPQHF.

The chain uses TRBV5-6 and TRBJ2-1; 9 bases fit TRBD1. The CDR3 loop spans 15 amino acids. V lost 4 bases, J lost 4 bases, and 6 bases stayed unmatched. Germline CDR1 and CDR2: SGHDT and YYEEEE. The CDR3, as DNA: TGTGCCAGCAGCGCGGGACAGGGATGGTACAATGAGCAGTTCTTC. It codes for CASSAGQGWYNEQFF.

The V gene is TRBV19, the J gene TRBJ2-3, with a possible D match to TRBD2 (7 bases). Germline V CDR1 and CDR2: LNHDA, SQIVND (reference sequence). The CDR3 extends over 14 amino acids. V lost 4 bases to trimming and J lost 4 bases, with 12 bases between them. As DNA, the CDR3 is TGTGCCAGTAGTAGGGGGGGGCGGGCAGATACGCAGTATTTT. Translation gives CASSRGGRADTQYF.

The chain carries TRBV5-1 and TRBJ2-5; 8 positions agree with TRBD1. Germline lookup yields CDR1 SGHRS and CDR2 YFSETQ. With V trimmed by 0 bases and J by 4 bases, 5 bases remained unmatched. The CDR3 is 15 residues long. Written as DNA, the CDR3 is TGCGCCAGCAGCTTGGCCCAGGGGGCTGCAGAGACCCAGTACTTC. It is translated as CASSLAQGAAETQYF.

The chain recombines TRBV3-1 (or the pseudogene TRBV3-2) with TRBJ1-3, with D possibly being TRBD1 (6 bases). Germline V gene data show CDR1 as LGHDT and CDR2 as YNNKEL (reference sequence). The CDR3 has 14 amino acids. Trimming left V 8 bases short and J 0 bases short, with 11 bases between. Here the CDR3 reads CASGGAISGNTIYF. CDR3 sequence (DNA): TGTGCCAGCGGGGGGGCCATCTCTGGAAACACCATATATTTT.

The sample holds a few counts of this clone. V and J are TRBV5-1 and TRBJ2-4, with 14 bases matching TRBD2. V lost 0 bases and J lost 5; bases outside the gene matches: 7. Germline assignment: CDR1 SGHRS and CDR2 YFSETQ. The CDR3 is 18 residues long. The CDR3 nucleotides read TGCGCCAGCAGCTTGGGACTAGCGGGGGGGCCGACCCAAAACATTCAGTACTTC. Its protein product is CASSLGLAGGPTQNIQYF.

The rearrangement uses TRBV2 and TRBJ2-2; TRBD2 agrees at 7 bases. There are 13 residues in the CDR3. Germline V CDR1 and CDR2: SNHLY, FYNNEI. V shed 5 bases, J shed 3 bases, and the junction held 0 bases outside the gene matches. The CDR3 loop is CASSSGDTGELFF. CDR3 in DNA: TGTGCCAGCAGTAGCGGGGACACCGGGGAGCTGTTTTTT.

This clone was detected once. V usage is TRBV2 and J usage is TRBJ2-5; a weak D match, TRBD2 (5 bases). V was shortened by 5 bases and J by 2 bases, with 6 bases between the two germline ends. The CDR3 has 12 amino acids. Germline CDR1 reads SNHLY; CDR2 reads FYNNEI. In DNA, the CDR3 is TGTGCCAGCAGTAGAGGGCAAGAGACCCAGTACTTC. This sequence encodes CASSRGQETQYF.

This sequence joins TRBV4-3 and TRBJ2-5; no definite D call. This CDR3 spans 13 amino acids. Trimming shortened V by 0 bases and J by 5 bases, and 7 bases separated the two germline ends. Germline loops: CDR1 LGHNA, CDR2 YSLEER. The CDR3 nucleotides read TGCGCCAGCAGCCAAGATCGGCGGGAGACCCAGTACTTC. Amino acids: CASSQDRRETQYF.